One and the same sample provided the 10 T cell receptor beta chains below, sequenced in a study of blood T cell repertoires in COVID-19. Only in-frame clones appear in the TCRdb table, and some are missing; sequencing was by immunoSEQ multiplex PCR. The repertoire consists of tens of thousands of clones, with roughly 78% occurring once and the leading ten covering roughly 29%. The specimen sequenced was peripheral blood. The receptors were sampled from a man aged 55 to 70 with active or convalescent COVID-19.

The chain recombines TRBV5-4 with TRBJ2-2; 15 nucleotides align to TRBD2. The CDR3 is 18 residues long. Per germline, CDR1 SGHNT and CDR2 YYREEE (reference sequence). V lost 4 bases, J lost 2 bases, and 6 bases stayed unmatched. The CDR3 is CASSKGTSGGTNTGELFF. The CDR3 DNA reads TGTGCCAGCAGCAAAGGGACTAGCGGGGGGACAAACACCGGGGAGCTGTTTTTT.

The chain uses TRBV19 and TRBJ2-3, with 14 nucleotides matching TRBD2. Losses at the gene ends were 7 bases for V and 0 bases for J; bases not matched to a gene: 3. Germline assignment: CDR1 LNHDA and CDR2 SQIVND (reference sequence). CDR3 length equals 16 residues. The CDR3 loop reads CASKRTSGGSTDTQYF. CDR3 coding DNA: TGTGCCAGTAAAAGGACTAGCGGGGGGAGCACAGATACGCAGTATTTT. Filled out from reference TRBV19 and TRBJ2-3, the complete variable domain reads DGGITQSPKYLFRKEGQNVTLSCEQNLNHDAMYWYRQDPGQGLRLIYYSQIVNDFQKGDIAEGYSVSREKKESFPLTVTSAQKNPTAFYLCASKRTSGGSTDTQYFGPGTRLTVL.

J is TRBJ2-5 and V is TRBV5-1, with a weak D call TRBD1 (5 bases). This CDR3 contains 15 residues. Trimming stripped 5 bases from V and 1 base from J, with 15 bases between. Germline V gene sequence: CDR1 SGHRS, CDR2 YFSETQ. The CDR3 loop reads CASSRLGQTQETQYF. The CDR3 nucleotides read TGCGCCAGCAGTAGGTTAGGACAAACCCAAGAGACCCAGTACTTC.

The CDR3 loop is CASSEYILSNTGELFF. CDR3 nucleotides: TGTGCCAGCAGTGAATATATACTATCGAACACCGGGGAGCTGTTTTTT. This chain uses TRBV25-1 with TRBJ2-2, with D unresolved. The V gene lost 0 bases and the J gene lost 0 bases, with 8 bases spanning the gap. This CDR3 is built from 16 residues. Germline V gene sequence: CDR1 MGHDK, CDR2 SYGVNS.

This clone was observed once. This rearrangement joins TRBV28 to TRBJ2-7; TRBD1 might be the D (5 bases). The V end lost 6 bases, the J end lost 4 bases, and 19 bases lay between the germline ends. Germline values: CDR1 MDHEN, CDR2 SYDVKM. This CDR3 is built from 15 residues. The CDR3 region is CASSSGSQGTYEQYF. In nucleotides, the CDR3 is TGTGCCAGCAGCTCCGGTAGCCAGGGCACATACGAGCAGTACTTC.

V and J are TRBV14 and TRBJ1-1; D possibly corresponds to TRBD1 (5 bases). V lost 4 bases, J lost 4 bases, and 13 bases lay in between. Germline-derived CDR1 and CDR2 are SGHDN and FVKESK. The CDR3 extends over 14 amino acids. For the CDR3, the DNA is TGTGCCAGCAGCCGAGACCTCGGGGGCACTGAAGCTTTCTTT. This translates into CASSRDLGGTEAFF.

The rearrangement joins TRBV27 to TRBJ1-2; 9 nucleotides match TRBD1. The ends lost 2 bases at V and 8 bases at J; junction bases unmatched: 9. The CDR3 is 15 amino acids. Germline V gives CDR1 MNHEY, CDR2 SMNVEV (reference sequence). CDR3 amino acids: CASSLLGQGKYGYTF. The CDR3 region has the DNA TGTGCCAGCAGTTTACTCGGACAGGGGAAGTACGGCTACACCTTC.

The chain links TRBV19 to TRBJ1-4, with D perhaps matching TRBD1 (5 bases). The germline V and J ends were trimmed by 6 bases and 6 bases, with 20 bases remaining between them. CDR1 is LNHDA, CDR2 SQIVND, per germline (reference sequence). This CDR3 has 16 residues. The CDR3 loop is CASRVQGQSVDEKLFF. CDR3 nucleotides: TGTGCCAGTAGAGTCCAGGGTCAATCTGTAGATGAAAAACTGTTTTTT.

The CDR3 region is CASSYTTATYEQYF. DNA for the CDR3: TGTGCCAGCAGTTATACGACAGCCACCTACGAGCAGTACTTC. J is TRBJ2-7 and V is TRBV6-5, with D perhaps TRBD1 (5 bases). The CDR3 length is 14 residues. Trimming cost V 3 bases and J 2 bases, with 11 bases left between them. Germline V gene sequence: CDR1 MNHEY, CDR2 SVGAGI.

The chain carries TRBV5-1 and TRBJ2-5, with 9 bases identical to TRBD1. Germline lookup yields CDR1 SGHRS and CDR2 YFSETQ. The trim removed 4 bases at V and 2 bases at J, leaving 6 bases unmatched. The CDR3 spans 15 residues. CDR3 protein: CASSGQGTRQETQYF. CDR3 nucleotides: TGCGCCAGCAGCGGACAGGGGACCCGTCAAGAGACCCAGTACTTC.